This TCR beta chain was profiled in a study of T cell responses to AZD1222 COVID-19 vaccine. Assay used: immunoSEQ multiplex PCR; TCRdb lists only in-frame clones, some missing. In the table there are some 100,000 clones, about 89% of which are singletons. Deletions cut 2 bases from V and 5 bases from J, with 13 bases between. CDR3 length: 15 residues. Germline values: CDR1 SGHTA, CDR2 FQGNSA. Concerning this clone itself: Its specificity is not known.

Regarding the study as a whole: Baseline antibody screening turned up just a handful of seropositive AZD1222 recipients. Close to half of spike-specific TCRs reportedly recognize unmutated variant regions. Clonal diversity may have been underestimated in mostly white British donors.

This receptor was taken from an adult who received the AZD1222 COVID-19 vaccine. This chain joins TRBV7-2 and TRBJ2-1; D is undetermined. The sample in question was peripheral blood, obtained 28 days after the second AZD1222 dose. The CDR3 DNA reads TGTGCCAGCAGCTTACGGCTAGATGGGGACAATGAGCAGTTCTTC. Protein product: CASSLRLDGDNEQFF.